These 10 T cell receptor beta chains came from one sample sequenced in a study of regulatory T cells in long-lasting Graves disease. Time point: persistent/refractory GD, antithyroid drugs over 5 years with positive TRAb. Making the TCR library involved RNA that had been extracted from PBMCs. For TCR beta, libraries came from iRepertoire HTBI primers and Arm-PCR of CDR3 regions. TCRdb re-called the multiplex PCR reads through MiXCR, storing one row per CDR3 protein. The table lists some 300,000 distinct CDR3 sequences, under 25% of them singletons. The source was peripheral blood mononuclear cells (PBMCs), collected when the disease was refractory, from a patient treated with antithyroid drugs. The receptor set was obtained from a female donor with Graves disease.

The chain has TRBV30 and TRBJ1-1; D remains ambiguous. Per germline, CDR1 GTSNPN and CDR2 SVGIG (reference sequence). The V end was cut by 0 bases, the J end by 0 bases, with 8 bases between. This CDR3 comprises 14 residues. The CDR3 DNA follows: TGTGCCTGGAGTGTACGACAACTGAACACTGAAGCTTTCTTT. Its protein is CAWSVRQLNTEAFF.

This clonotype came up a few times. The rearrangement uses TRBV12-3 or TRBV12-4 and TRBJ2-7; the match to TRBD1 covers 8 bases. The CDR3 has 13 residues. Trimming at V came to 2 bases and at J to 7 bases, leaving 4 bases not matched to a gene. The CDR3 nucleotides read TGTGCCAGCAGTTTACTCCGGGACAGGGAGCAGTACTTC. Protein product: CASSLLRDREQYF.

This clonotype showed up many times. J is TRBJ2-7 and V is TRBV12-3 or TRBV12-4, with D tentatively TRBD2 (6 bases). The CDR3 is made up of 13 amino acids. V lost 0 bases and J 5 bases, leaving 8 bases between the germline ends. CDR3 coding DNA: TGTGCCAGCAGTTTAGCTTCGGGGGACGAGCAGTACTTC. It is translated as CASSLASGDEQYF.

A single count supports this clonotype. The gene calls are TRBV6-1 and TRBJ2-1; 10 nucleotides match TRBD2. This CDR3 is 15 amino acids long. Germline V gives CDR1 MNHNS, CDR2 SASEGT. Losses at the gene ends were 6 bases for V and 8 bases for J; bases not matched to a gene: 10. The CDR3 nucleotides read TGTGCCAGCAGGCCTTCCGGGACTAGCGTCGATGAGCAGTTCTTC. Residues: CASRPSGTSVDEQFF.

V usage is TRBV6-1 and J usage is TRBJ1-5, with a weak D call TRBD1 (5 bases). The CDR3 runs to 14 residues. From germline, CDR1 is MNHNS and CDR2 SASEGT. Trimming took off 11 bases at V and 3 bases at J, with 17 bases between the two ends. The CDR3 nucleotides are TGTGCCGGGGGGGGACCAGGATACAATCAGCCCCAGCATTTT. It yields the protein CAGGGPGYNQPQHF.

This clonotype was counted ten times or more. The chain joins TRBV30 to TRBJ2-7, with D perhaps TRBD1 (6 bases). Germline V gene sequence: CDR1 GTSNPN, CDR2 SVGIG (reference sequence). The CDR3 spans 17 residues. The V end lost 2 bases, the J end lost 2 bases, and 22 bases lay between the germline ends. The DNA for the CDR3 is TGTGCCTGGAGTAACTCCCTATGGGACACGAATCCCTACGAGCAGTACTTC. Its protein product is CAWSNSLWDTNPYEQYF.

This clonotype came up many times. The chain couples TRBV11-2 to TRBJ1-2; D possibly corresponds to TRBD1 (5 bases). The CDR3 covers 14 residues. Looked up from germline, CDR1 is SGHAT and CDR2 is FQNNGV. Trimming took off 4 bases at V and 7 bases at J, with 16 bases between the two ends. CDR3 coding DNA: TGTGCCAGCAGCTCCCCTCGGGGGTTCGGTGGCTACACCTTC. This sequence encodes CASSSPRGFGGYTF.

This sequence joins TRBV27 and TRBJ2-7; the match to TRBD2 covers 7 bases. J lost 3 bases, V lost 4 bases, and 15 bases had no gene match. This CDR3 comprises 17 residues. Germline V gene data show CDR1 as MNHEY and CDR2 as SMNVEV (reference sequence). DNA for the CDR3: TGTGCCAGCAGTTCCAGACAGACTGGCGGGAGTATCTACGAGCAGTACTTC. Protein sequence: CASSSRQTGGSIYEQYF.

The rearrangement joins TRBV27 to TRBJ2-2, with 9 positions matching TRBD2. Germline V lookup: CDR1 MNHEY, CDR2 SMNVEV (reference sequence). This CDR3 has 15 residues. The ends lost 3 bases at V and 5 bases at J; junction bases unmatched: 4. The CDR3 DNA is TGTGCCAGCAGTTTTAGCGGGAGCGGTACCGGGGAGCTGTTTTTT. Protein sequence: CASSFSGSGTGELFF.

V usage is TRBV11-2 and J usage is TRBJ2-7, with 16 positions matching TRBD2. The CDR3 totals 17 residues. Germline lookup yields CDR1 SGHAT and CDR2 FQNNGV. J gave up 4 bases and V 3 bases, and 6 bases lay outside the gene matches. CDR3 DNA sequence: TGTGCCAGCAGCTTGGGCGGGACTAGCGGGAGGGAATACGAGCAGTACTTC. The encoded protein is CASSLGGTSGREYEQYF.